The rows below give T cell receptor beta chains drawn from one sample of a study of shared clonotypes between healthy human individuals. Sequenced by immunoSEQ multiplex PCR; TCRdb stores in-frame clones only, minus some. In the table there are under 750,000 clones, over 60% of which are singletons. Sequencing input: memory CD4+ T cells sorted from blood. These receptors came from a young woman in good health. CDR3s include the opening cysteine and the closing phenylalanine or tryptophan. The order of the fields is CDR3 protein, CDR3 DNA, D gene, J gene, clone size, V gene. D genes are given only for firm matches. Where a row states a size, it is once, few, many or the class of an expanded clone; other rows omit it.

CDR3aa: CASSPEGLGEQFF; CDR3nt: TGTGCCAGTAGTCCCGAGGGGTTGGGTGAGCAGTTCTTC; d_gene: -; j_gene: TRBJ2-1; abundance: -; v_gene: TRBV19
CDR3aa: CASSIGTSGETQYF; CDR3nt: TGCGCCAGCAGCATAGGGACTAGCGGAGAGACCCAGTACTTC; d_gene: TRBD2; j_gene: TRBJ2-5; abundance: few; v_gene: TRBV5-1
CDR3aa: CASSPQESAATDTQYF; CDR3nt: TGTGCCAGCTCACCGCAAGAGTCAGCAGCCACAGATACGCAGTATTTT; d_gene: -; j_gene: TRBJ2-3; abundance: -; v_gene: TRBV18
CDR3aa: CASSELRDDTQYF; CDR3nt: TGTGCCAGCAGCGAACTTAGGGATGATACGCAGTATTTT; d_gene: -; j_gene: TRBJ2-3; abundance: -; v_gene: TRBV21-1
CDR3aa: CASRRVGLENEQYF; CDR3nt: TGTGCCAGCAGAAGAGTTGGACTAGAGAACGAGCAGTACTTC; d_gene: TRBD2; j_gene: TRBJ2-7; abundance: -; v_gene: TRBV6-6
CDR3aa: CASKAGGNEQFF; CDR3nt: TGTGCCAGTAAGGCGGGGGGGAATGAGCAGTTCTTC; d_gene: TRBD2; j_gene: TRBJ2-1; abundance: -; v_gene: TRBV19
CDR3aa: CSVEGASSVYEQYF; CDR3nt: TGCAGCGTTGAGGGAGCCAGCTCAGTCTACGAGCAGTACTTC; d_gene: -; j_gene: TRBJ2-7; abundance: many; v_gene: TRBV29-1
CDR3aa: CASRTKLAGATDTQYF; CDR3nt: TGTGCCAGCAGGACTAAACTAGCGGGGGCCACAGATACGCAGTATTTT; d_gene: TRBD2; j_gene: TRBJ2-3; abundance: many; v_gene: TRBV7-2
CDR3aa: CASSPQGNQPQHF; CDR3nt: TGTGCCAGCTCTCCTCAGGGCAATCAGCCCCAGCATTTT; d_gene: -; j_gene: TRBJ1-5; abundance: -; v_gene: TRBV18
CDR3aa: CASSFPGPTKVTQYF; CDR3nt: TGTGCCAGCAGTTTCCCGGGACCCACGAAGGTTACGCAGTATTTT; d_gene: -; j_gene: TRBJ2-3; abundance: -; v_gene: TRBV28
CDR3aa: CASSSGHIQYF; CDR3nt: TGCGCCAGCTCATCGGGGCACATTCAGTACTTC; d_gene: -; j_gene: TRBJ2-4; abundance: -; v_gene: TRBV5-1
CDR3aa: CATSRAGQGEETQYF; CDR3nt: TGTGCCACCAGCAGAGCCGGACAGGGAGAAGAGACCCAGTACTTC; d_gene: TRBD1; j_gene: TRBJ2-5; abundance: -; v_gene: TRBV15
CDR3aa: CASSLEAGRREKLFF; CDR3nt: TGCGCCAGCAGCTTGGAGGCAGGGAGGAGGGAAAAACTGTTTTTT; d_gene: -; j_gene: TRBJ1-4; abundance: -; v_gene: TRBV5-1
CDR3aa: CASSPHGQGAYNEQFF; CDR3nt: TGTGCCAGCAGCCCCCACGGGCAGGGGGCCTACAATGAGCAGTTCTTC; d_gene: TRBD1; j_gene: TRBJ2-1; abundance: -; v_gene: TRBV7-8
CDR3aa: CASTSSPGGETQYF; CDR3nt: TGTGCCAGCACCAGTTCGCCAGGGGGGGAGACCCAGTACTTC; d_gene: -; j_gene: TRBJ2-5; abundance: -; v_gene: TRBV7-2
CDR3aa: CASSRKIRTSTDTQYF; CDR3nt: TGTGCCAGCAGTAGGAAGATTCGGACTAGCACAGATACGCAGTATTTT; d_gene: -; j_gene: TRBJ2-3; abundance: -; v_gene: TRBV27
CDR3aa: CSVEFTTGSYNEQFF; CDR3nt: TGCAGCGTTGAATTTACCACAGGAAGCTACAATGAGCAGTTCTTC; d_gene: -; j_gene: TRBJ2-1; abundance: -; v_gene: TRBV29-1
CDR3aa: CASSIDSTGQTNQPQHF; CDR3nt: TGTGCCAGTAGTATAGATTCGACAGGCCAAACTAATCAGCCCCAGCATTTT; d_gene: -; j_gene: TRBJ1-5; abundance: -; v_gene: TRBV19
CDR3aa: CASSSLVGRSMWNTEAFF; CDR3nt: TGTGCCAGCAGTTCCCTTGTTGGACGGAGTATGTGGAACACTGAAGCTTTCTTT; d_gene: -; j_gene: TRBJ1-1; abundance: -; v_gene: TRBV28
CDR3aa: CAWRERSTDTQYF; CDR3nt: TGTGCCTGGAGGGAGCGGTCCACAGATACGCAGTATTTT; d_gene: -; j_gene: TRBJ2-3; abundance: -; v_gene: TRBV30
CDR3aa: CASSPSQGAWETQYF; CDR3nt: TGTGCCAGCAGCCCATCACAGGGGGCGTGGGAGACCCAGTACTTC; d_gene: TRBD1; j_gene: TRBJ2-5; abundance: -; v_gene: TRBV9
CDR3aa: CASSYRRPDPAFF; CDR3nt: TGTGCCAGCAGTTACCGAAGACCGGATCCGGCTTTCTTT; d_gene: -; j_gene: TRBJ1-1; abundance: -; v_gene: TRBV6-5